This TCR beta chain was identified during a study of cytomegalovirus exposure and HLA in healthy donors. PCR used 60 Vbeta primers and 13 Jbeta primers. Source study methods: In a later analysis, 8.5 million to 14 million of 75 million to 85 million unique beta chains occurred in at least two donors. Sequenced by immunoSEQ multiplex PCR; TCRdb stores in-frame clones only, minus some. V, J and clone size reflect that table, while D and trimming were determined from the DNA. The data hold roughly 190,000 clones, with about 87% observed a single time. Regarding the study as a whole: Some V segments (TRBV6-2 and TRBV6-3 among them) were excluded as indistinguishable. Rare TCR sequences dominated, though some public TCRs recurred in many donors. Analyzed later, association rates of TCRs varied across HLA loci, with DRB1 most and HLA-C fewest.

Concerning this clone itself: Its specificity is not known.

Germline lookup yields CDR1 KGHSH and CDR2 LQKENI. The CDR3 is 14 amino acids. V gave up 5 bases and J gave up 2 bases, with 12 bases separating them. The genes are TRBV18 and TRBJ2-5, with a tentative D call TRBD2 (5 bases). The TCR originated in a man in his thirties or forties in good health and CMV-seronegative. Input material: PBMCs. The CDR3 reads CASSANRGQETQYF. The DNA of the CDR3 is TGTGCCAGCTCAGCAAACCGAGGGCAAGAGACCCAGTACTTC.